A selection of T cell receptor beta chains follows, all from one sample in a study of OX40 agonist ivuxolimab in advanced cancers. The table came from immunoSEQ multiplex PCR; TCRdb's copy has only in-frame clones and leaves some out. The sample records 75,000 or so clones, approximately 81% being singletons. This specimen consisted of CD4+ or CD8+ T cells sorted from blood, obtained in a trial of the OX40 agonist ivuxolimab. Source of these receptors: an adult with an advanced solid tumor such as melanoma, head and neck, liver or kidney cancer. CDR3s include the opening cysteine and the closing phenylalanine or tryptophan. Fields, in order: clone size, J gene, D gene, V gene, CDR3 length, CDR3 protein, CDR3 DNA. The D gene is left open where the match is weak. Size tells how often a clone was seen (once, few, many) or the class of an expanded clone, and some rows leave it out.

. TRBJ2-3 . TRBV29-1 13 CSVESPRGYTQYF TGCAGCGTTGAAAGCCCGAGGGGTTATACGCAGTATTTT
. TRBJ2-7 TRBD1 TRBV5-6 15 CASSTGGDRGYEQYF TGTGCCAGCAGCACCGGGGGCGACAGGGGCTACGAGCAGTACTTC
few TRBJ2-2 TRBD1 TRBV6-6 15 CASSSRTGDTGELFF TGTGCCAGCAGTTCCCGGACAGGGGACACCGGGGAGCTGTTTTTT
once TRBJ2-7 TRBD2 TRBV11-2 15 CASSLDGASGYEQYF TGTGCCAGCAGCTTAGATGGGGCTAGCGGGTACGAGCAGTACTTC
. TRBJ1-3 . TRBV6-6 15 CASSYSQGGGNTIYF TGTGCCAGCAGTTACTCCCAGGGTGGTGGAAACACCATATATTTT
. TRBJ2-3 TRBD1 TRBV7-3 13 CASSLNQGAPKDF TGTGCCAGCAGCTTAAATCAGGGGGCGCCTAAGGATTTT
. TRBJ2-7 TRBD1 TRBV29-1 12 CSAWDRPAEQYF TGCAGCGCCTGGGACAGGCCGGCCGAGCAGTACTTC
. TRBJ2-1 . TRBV7-2 13 CASSPFGTLTQFF TGTGCCAGCAGCCCCTTCGGGACATTAACGCAGTTCTTC
. TRBJ2-2 . TRBV7-9 17 CASSLGLEGLNTGELFF TGTGCCAGCAGCTTAGGATTGGAAGGGCTGAACACCGGGGAGCTGTTTTTT
. TRBJ1-1 TRBD1 TRBV7-2 15 CASSLVTGAKTEAFF TGTGCCAGCAGCTTAGTTACAGGGGCGAAGACTGAAGCTTTCTTT
few TRBJ1-5 . TRBV19 15 CASRGKFLGNQPQHF TGTGCCAGTAGGGGTAAGTTCCTAGGCAATCAGCCCCAGCATTTT
. TRBJ1-6 . TRBV19 15 CASSRDRLGNSPLHF TGTGCCAGTAGCAGAGACAGGCTTGGAAATTCACCCCTCCACTTT
. TRBJ2-7 . TRBV30 13 CAWSITPTYEQYF TGTGCCTGGAGTATAACCCCGACCTACGAGCAGTACTTC
. TRBJ2-5 . TRBV5-4 13 CASSLGGVETQYF TGTGCCAGCAGCTTGGGAGGGGTGGAGACCCAGTACTTC
. TRBJ2-5 . TRBV7-8 15 CASSAPRAAQETQYF TGTGCCAGCAGCGCCCCAAGAGCGGCTCAAGAGACCCAGTACTTC
. TRBJ2-7 . TRBV4-2 15 CASSVQRVVSYEQYF TGTGCCAGCTCGGTCCAGCGGGTTGTCTCCTACGAGCAGTACTTC
. TRBJ2-2 . TRBV6-5 12 CASSYGSGELFF TGTGCCAGCAGTTATGGGTCCGGGGAGCTGTTTTTT
once TRBJ2-3 TRBD2 TRBV19 14 CASSNQRELDTQYF TGTGCCAGTAGTAACCAGCGGGAGTTAGATACGCAGTATTTT
few TRBJ2-1 . TRBV18 13 CASSSGSSNEQFF TGTGCCAGCTCTTCCGGGAGTAGCAATGAGCAGTTCTTC
. TRBJ1-6 . TRBV7-9 16 CASSSGGPLHNSPLHF TGTGCCAGCAGCTCCGGGGGCCCCTTACATAATTCACCCCTCCACTTT
. TRBJ2-7 TRBD1 TRBV6-6 13 CASSYPTGSEQYF TGTGCCAGCAGTTACCCGACAGGGTCCGAGCAGTACTTC
. TRBJ1-2 . TRBV29-1 12 CSALRGLGGYTF TGCAGCGCCCTTCGGGGCCTCGGGGGCTACACCTTC
. TRBJ2-5 . TRBV5-1 15 CASSLPDGRQETQYF TGCGCCAGCAGCTTGCCGGACGGACGACAAGAGACCCAGTACTTC
. TRBJ2-3 TRBD2 TRBV4-3 16 CASSQSSGRARDTQYF TGCGCCAGCAGCCAGAGTAGCGGGAGGGCCAGAGATACGCAGTATTTT
. TRBJ2-2 TRBD1 TRBV5-8 15 CASSWGDRVSGELFF TGTGCCAGCAGCTGGGGGGACAGGGTGAGCGGGGAGCTGTTTTTT